This T cell receptor beta chain comes out of a study of multiple sclerosis patients with progressive multifocal leukoencephalopathy. Germline V lookup: CDR1 SGDLS, CDR2 YYNGEE. Trimming removed 0 bases from V and 6 bases from J, with 9 bases in between. This CDR3 comprises 14 residues. The repertoire was sequenced with immunoSEQ multiplex PCR; TCRdb's copy has only in-frame clones and lacks some. The sample contains fewer than 35,000 clones, 80% to 95% of which appear only once. Time point of the sample: before natalizumab initiation. Sequencing used PBMCs. The receptor comes from a man aged 25-45 years with multiple sclerosis. The chain carries TRBV9 and TRBJ2-2; tentatively, D is TRBD1 (5 bases). This chain's CDR3 is CASSVATGPGELFF. CDR3 bases: TGTGCCAGCAGCGTAGCTACAGGTCCCGGGGAGCTGTTTTTT.